This T cell receptor (beta chain) is drawn from a study of blood T cells in healthy people across ages. Note on this clonotype: Its specificity is not known.

Broader study findings: With age, beta diversity per million T cells declined roughly linearly, significantly by around 43.

A second PCR of about 7 to 12 cycles used a sample-barcoded 5' primer and a J-beta primer mix. From the 5' RACE reads, TCRdb called clonotypes with MiXCR, one entry per CDR3 protein. The data show roughly 2 million distinct CDR3 sequences, less than 50% seen once. CDR3 size: 18 residues. CDR1 SGHTA and CDR2 FQGNSA come from the germline V gene. The J segment lost 1 base and the V segment lost 3 bases, leaving 5 bases of the junction unmatched. The TCR sequence derives from a woman aged 40 to 50 in good health. The material sequenced was blood. The chain joins TRBV7-2 to TRBJ2-1; 14 bases agree with TRBD2. In DNA, the CDR3 is TGTGCCAGCAGCTTTGAGGGACTAGCGGGGGTATCCTACAATGAGCAGTTCTTC. It translates to CASSFEGLAGVSYNEQFF.